The 12 T cell receptor beta chains reported below all come from one sample, sequenced in a study of shared clonotypes between healthy human individuals. Profiled with immunoSEQ multiplex PCR; TCRdb holds only in-frame clones, not every one. In the table there are approximately 940,000 clones, about three quarters of which are singletons. Input material: memory CD4+ T cells sorted from blood. The subset is: CD45RA-negative fraction. These receptor sequences come from a man younger than 35 in good health.

The chain recombines TRBV7-2 with TRBJ1-2, with a possible D match to TRBD1 (6 bases). The V end lost 3 bases, the J end lost 0 bases, and 20 bases lay between the germline ends. This CDR3 is built from 18 residues. From germline, CDR1 is SGHTA and CDR2 FQGNSA. The CDR3 is CASSFRQALVASNYGYTF. CDR3 DNA sequence: TGTGCCAGCAGCTTTAGACAGGCCCTGGTGGCTTCTAACTATGGCTACACCTTC.

The chain uses TRBV7-2 and TRBJ2-1, with 7 nucleotides matching TRBD2. V lost 5 bases, J lost 6 bases, and 4 bases stayed unmatched. The CDR3 extends over 13 amino acids. Germline V lookup: CDR1 SGHTA, CDR2 FQGNSA. This CDR3 is CASSRDYVNEQFF. The CDR3 DNA is TGTGCCAGCAGCAGGGACTACGTCAATGAGCAGTTCTTC.

The chain employs TRBV27 and TRBJ1-2; perhaps TRBD1 as D (5 bases). Trimming removed 6 bases from V and 5 bases from J, with 13 bases in between. This CDR3 has 13 amino acids. Germline CDR1 and CDR2: MNHEY and SMNVEV (reference sequence). The CDR3 DNA is TGTGCCAGCAGACGGGGAGGGGAGTATGGCTACACCTTC. Translation gives CASRRGGEYGYTF.

The genes are TRBV18 and TRBJ2-7; the match to TRBD1 covers 8 bases. Germline V CDR1 and CDR2: KGHSH, LQKENI. There are 14 residues in the CDR3. V trimming: 4 bases; J trimming: 3 bases; junction bases outside the gene matches: 5. As DNA, the CDR3 is TGTGCCAGCTCACTCCAGGGGGCGAGCTACGAGCAGTACTTC. Translated: CASSLQGASYEQYF.

V is TRBV9 and J is TRBJ2-5; no reliable D call. CDR3 length equals 14 residues. CDR1 is SGDLS and CDR2 is YYNGEE in the germline V gene. Between the trimmed V and J ends, which lost 3 bases and 7 bases, there was a span of 16 bases. The CDR3 coding sequence is TGTGCCAGCAGCGCACAGAGTTCCCCCGGGACCCAGTACTTC. Translation: CASSAQSSPGTQYF. The entire variable domain, with the rest obtained from reference TRBV9 and TRBJ2-5, is as follows: DSGVTQTPKHLITATGQRVTLRCSPRSGDLSVYWYQQSLDQGLQFLIQYYNGEERAKGNILERFSAQQFPDLHSELNLSSLELGDSALYFCASSAQSSPGTQYFGPGTRLLVL.

The V call is TRBV29-1, the J call TRBJ2-3; 7 positions match TRBD1. CDR1 SQVTM and CDR2 ANQGSEA come from the germline V gene. V trimming: 3 bases; J trimming: 5 bases; junction bases outside the gene matches: 8. The CDR3 sequence is 14 residues long. The CDR3 DNA reads as TGCAGCGTTGATGGGACAGACTTAAGAGATACGCAGTATTTT. It is translated as CSVDGTDLRDTQYF.

This clone was detected only once. The chain couples TRBV23-1 to TRBJ1-6; 9 bases are shared with TRBD1. TRBV23-1 is placed among ORFs of uncertain function. V trimming: 6 bases; J trimming: 7 bases; junction bases outside the gene matches: 10. This CDR3 is 16 amino acids long. CDR3 residues: CASSLRGQGQNSPLHF. CDR3 sequence (DNA): TGCGCCAGCAGCCTCCGGGGACAGGGTCAGAATTCACCCCTCCACTTT.

V and J are TRBV6-6 and TRBJ2-1, with 10 bases that match TRBD1. In germline, CDR1 is MNHNY, CDR2 SVGAGI (reference sequence). The CDR3 runs 14 residues. The trim removed 2 bases at V and 9 bases at J, leaving 4 bases unmatched. The CDR3 region has the DNA TGTGCCAGCAGTTACGGGACAGGGGTCGGTGAGCAGTTCTTC. Translating gives CASSYGTGVGEQFF.

This rearrangement joins TRBV28 to TRBJ1-5, with D perhaps matching TRBD1 (6 bases). Trimming took 4 bases from V and 4 from J, leaving 14 bases between them. CDR3 length: 15 residues. Germline loops: CDR1 MDHEN, CDR2 SYDVKM. In DNA form, the CDR3 reads TGTGCCAGCAGTTCCCCGGGACAACGTAATCAGCCCCAGCATTTT. This codes for CASSSPGQRNQPQHF.

The genes are TRBV5-6 and TRBJ2-4, with unresolved D. The germline V gene has CDR1 SGHDT and CDR2 YYEEEE. This CDR3 has 15 residues. V was shortened by 0 bases and J by 6 bases, with 13 bases between the two germline ends. The CDR3 coding sequence is TGTGCCAGCAGCTTGGGAAGGTCTACCTCAAACATTCAGTACTTC. This codes for CASSLGRSTSNIQYF.

This clone has just a few counts. The J gene is TRBJ1-5, the V gene TRBV6-1; the D is unclear. Germline values: CDR1 MNHNS, CDR2 SASEGT. The V and J ends lost 7 bases and 6 bases respectively, with 19 bases between them. The CDR3 is 15 residues long. The CDR3, as DNA: TGTGCCAGCAAGGATCAGGCAATCGGCCGTCAGCCCCAGCATTTT. Translation gives CASKDQAIGRQPQHF.

This clone was counted once. This chain joins TRBV5-1 and TRBJ2-5; a weak D match, TRBD2 (5 bases). This CDR3 spans 12 amino acids. Germline loops: CDR1 SGHRS, CDR2 YFSETQ. V was pared by 0 bases and J by 13 bases, with 13 bases between. CDR3 DNA: TGCGCCAGCAGCTTGGAGAGGGCCAGTCTGTACTTC. This gives the protein CASSLERASLYF.